The present T cell receptor (beta chain) was sequenced within a study of blood T cells in healthy people across ages. Study-wide results and caveats: Long-lived donors carried more naive CD4+ cells and greater diversity than aged donors. Per million T cells, the diversity of TCR beta decreased roughly linearly as age advanced.

Every sample gave at least 5.5 micrograms of total RNA when it was extracted. With respect to this clonotype: Its cognate antigen is unknown.

Germline V gene data show CDR1 as SGDLS and CDR2 as YYNGEE. The ends were cut back, 0 bases at V and 1 base at J, with 10 bases in the middle. The length of the CDR3 is 15 residues. It was with a sample-barcoded 5' primer and a J-beta primer mix that a second PCR of roughly 7 to 11 cycles was run. MiXCR was run by TCRdb on the 5' RACE reads, yielding one entry per CDR3 protein. The profile shows about 1.1 million distinct CDR3 sequences, 35% to 40% of them singletons. This clonotype originated in a man between 18 and 29 years old in good health. Sequenced input: blood. The chain joins TRBV9 to TRBJ1-2, with D possibly TRBD1 on 5 matching bases. The CDR3 here is CASSVEGAVNYGYTF. The CDR3, as DNA: TGTGCCAGCAGCGTAGAAGGGGCGGTTAACTATGGCTACACCTTC.